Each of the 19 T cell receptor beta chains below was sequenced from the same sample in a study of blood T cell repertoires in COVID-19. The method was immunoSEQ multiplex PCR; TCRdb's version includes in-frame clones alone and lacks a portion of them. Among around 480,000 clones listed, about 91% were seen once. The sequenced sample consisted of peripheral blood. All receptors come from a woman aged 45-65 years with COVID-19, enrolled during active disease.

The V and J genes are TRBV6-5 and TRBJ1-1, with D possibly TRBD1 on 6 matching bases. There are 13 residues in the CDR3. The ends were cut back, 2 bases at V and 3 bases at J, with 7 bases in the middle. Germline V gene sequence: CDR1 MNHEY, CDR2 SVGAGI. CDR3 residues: CASSYDRYTEAFF. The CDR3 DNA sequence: TGTGCCAGCAGTTACGACAGGTACACTGAAGCTTTCTTT.

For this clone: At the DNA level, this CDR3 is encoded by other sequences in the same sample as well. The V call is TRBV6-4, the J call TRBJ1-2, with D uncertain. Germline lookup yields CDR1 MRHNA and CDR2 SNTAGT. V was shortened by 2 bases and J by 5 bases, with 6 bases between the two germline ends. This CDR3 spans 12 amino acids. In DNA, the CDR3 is TGTGCCAGCAGTGACAGAGGTTATGGCTACACCTTC. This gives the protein CASSDRGYGYTF.

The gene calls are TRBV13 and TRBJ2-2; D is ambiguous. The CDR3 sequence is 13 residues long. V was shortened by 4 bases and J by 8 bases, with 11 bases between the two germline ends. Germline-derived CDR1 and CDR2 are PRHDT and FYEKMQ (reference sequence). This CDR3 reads CASSSPSRGELFF. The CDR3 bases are TGTGCCAGCAGCTCACCGTCGAGGGGGGAGCTGTTTTTT.

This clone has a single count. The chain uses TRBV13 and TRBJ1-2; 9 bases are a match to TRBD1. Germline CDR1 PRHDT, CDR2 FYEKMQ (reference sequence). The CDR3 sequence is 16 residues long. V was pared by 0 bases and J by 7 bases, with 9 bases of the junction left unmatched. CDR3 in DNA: TGTGCCAGCAGCTTAGGCTCGGGACAGGGAGTGCGTGGCTACACCTTC. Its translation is CASSLGSGQGVRGYTF.

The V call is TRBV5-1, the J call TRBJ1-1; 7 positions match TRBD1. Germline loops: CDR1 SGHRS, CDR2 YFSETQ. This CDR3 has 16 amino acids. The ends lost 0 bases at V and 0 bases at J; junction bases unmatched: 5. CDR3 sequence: CASSLAGDSLNTEAFF. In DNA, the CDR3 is TGCGCCAGCAGCTTGGCGGGGGACAGCCTGAACACTGAAGCTTTCTTT.

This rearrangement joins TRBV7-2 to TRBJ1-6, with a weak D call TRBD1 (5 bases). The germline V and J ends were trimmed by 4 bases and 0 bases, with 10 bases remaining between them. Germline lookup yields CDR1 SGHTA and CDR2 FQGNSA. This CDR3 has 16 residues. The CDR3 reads CASSSGGVSYNSPLHF. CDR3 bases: TGTGCCAGCAGCTCTGGGGGGGTCTCCTATAATTCACCCCTCCACTTT.

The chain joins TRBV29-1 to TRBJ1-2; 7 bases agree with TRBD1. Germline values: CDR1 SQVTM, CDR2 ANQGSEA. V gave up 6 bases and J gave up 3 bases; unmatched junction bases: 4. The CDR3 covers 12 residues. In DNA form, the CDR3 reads TGCAGCGTCCGCGACAGGGACTATGGCTACACCTTC. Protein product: CSVRDRDYGYTF.

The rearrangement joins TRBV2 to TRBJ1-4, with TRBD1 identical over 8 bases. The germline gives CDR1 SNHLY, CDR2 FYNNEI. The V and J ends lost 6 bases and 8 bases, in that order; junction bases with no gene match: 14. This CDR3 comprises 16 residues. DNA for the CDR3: TGTGCCAGCAGCGATGACATATTACAGGGGGGGGAAAAACTGTTTTTT. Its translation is CASSDDILQGGEKLFF.

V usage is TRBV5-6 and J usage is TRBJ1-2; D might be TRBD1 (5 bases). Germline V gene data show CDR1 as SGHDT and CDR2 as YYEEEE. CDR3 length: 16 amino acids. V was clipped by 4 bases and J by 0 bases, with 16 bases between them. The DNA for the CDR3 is TGTGCCAGCAGCCCCATAACAGGTGACGCTAACTATGGCTACACCTTC. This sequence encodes CASSPITGDANYGYTF.

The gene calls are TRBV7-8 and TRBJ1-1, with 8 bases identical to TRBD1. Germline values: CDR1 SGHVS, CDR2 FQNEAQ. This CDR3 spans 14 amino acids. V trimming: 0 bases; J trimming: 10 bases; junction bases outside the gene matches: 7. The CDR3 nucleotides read TGTGCCAGCAGCTTAGCGTCCTCAGGGGGCCGAGCTTTCTTT. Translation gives CASSLASSGGRAFF.

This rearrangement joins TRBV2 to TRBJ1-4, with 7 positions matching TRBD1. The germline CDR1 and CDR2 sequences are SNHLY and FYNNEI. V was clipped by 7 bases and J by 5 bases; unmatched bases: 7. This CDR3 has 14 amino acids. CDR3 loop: CASTKDRRNEKLFF. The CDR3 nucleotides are TGTGCCAGCACTAAGGACAGGAGGAATGAAAAACTGTTTTTT.

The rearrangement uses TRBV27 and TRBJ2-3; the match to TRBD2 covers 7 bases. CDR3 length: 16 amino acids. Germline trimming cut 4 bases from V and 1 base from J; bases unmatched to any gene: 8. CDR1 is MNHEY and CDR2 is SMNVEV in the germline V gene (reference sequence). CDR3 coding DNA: TGTGCCAGCAGTTCCCGGCGGGGGACCGGCACAGATACGCAGTATTTT. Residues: CASSSRRGTGTDTQYF.

In DNA, the CDR3 is TGTGCCAGCAGCTTAGCGACGGGGGTCCCGGATGGCTACACCTTC. It codes for CASSLATGVPDGYTF. The chain recombines TRBV7-2 with TRBJ1-2; maybe TRBD1 (5 bases). CDR3 length: 15 residues. Trimming cost V 0 bases and J 6 bases, with 14 bases left between them. CDR1 and CDR2 from the germline V gene are SGHTA and FQGNSA.

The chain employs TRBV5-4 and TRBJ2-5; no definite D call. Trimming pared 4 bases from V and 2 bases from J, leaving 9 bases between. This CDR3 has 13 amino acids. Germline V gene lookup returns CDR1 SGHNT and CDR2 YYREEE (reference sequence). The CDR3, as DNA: TGTGCCAGCAGCGGTCGTGAGCAAGAGACCCAGTACTTC. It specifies CASSGREQETQYF.

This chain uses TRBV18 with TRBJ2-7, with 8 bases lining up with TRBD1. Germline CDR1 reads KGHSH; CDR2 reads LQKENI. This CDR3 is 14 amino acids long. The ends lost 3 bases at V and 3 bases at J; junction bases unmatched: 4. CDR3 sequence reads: CASSPGQERYEQYF. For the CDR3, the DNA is TGTGCCAGCTCACCGGGACAGGAGCGCTACGAGCAGTACTTC.

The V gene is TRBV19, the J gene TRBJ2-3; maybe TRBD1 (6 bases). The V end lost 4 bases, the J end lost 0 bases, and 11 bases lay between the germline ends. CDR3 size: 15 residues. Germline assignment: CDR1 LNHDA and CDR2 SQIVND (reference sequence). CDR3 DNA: TGTGCCAGTAGTACCCTGGACAGCAGCACAGATACGCAGTATTTT. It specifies CASSTLDSSTDTQYF.

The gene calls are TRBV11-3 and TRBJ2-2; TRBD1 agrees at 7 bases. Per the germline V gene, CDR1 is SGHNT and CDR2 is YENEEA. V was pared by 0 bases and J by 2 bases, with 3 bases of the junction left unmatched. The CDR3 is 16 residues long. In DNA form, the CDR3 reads TGTGCCAGCAGCTTAGAGGCAGGGGGAAACACCGGGGAGCTGTTTTTT. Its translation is CASSLEAGGNTGELFF.

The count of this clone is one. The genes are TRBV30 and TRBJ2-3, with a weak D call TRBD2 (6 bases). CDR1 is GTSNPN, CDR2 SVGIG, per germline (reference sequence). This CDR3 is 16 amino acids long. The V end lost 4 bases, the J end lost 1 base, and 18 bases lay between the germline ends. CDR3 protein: CAWTRSRGLRTDTQYF. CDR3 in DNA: TGTGCCTGGACGAGAAGTAGGGGACTCCGCACAGATACGCAGTATTTT.

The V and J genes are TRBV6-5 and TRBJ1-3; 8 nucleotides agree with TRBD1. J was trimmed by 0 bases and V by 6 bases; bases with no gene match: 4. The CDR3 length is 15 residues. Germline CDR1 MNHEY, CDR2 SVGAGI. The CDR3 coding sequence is TGTGCCAGCAGGCCCGGGACAGGCTCTGGAAACACCATATATTTT. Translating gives CASRPGTGSGNTIYF.